This T cell receptor beta chain was identified during a study of shared clonotypes between healthy human individuals. Study-level information: Each donor's CD4 naive and CD4 memory cells filled three plates apiece, CD8 naive two, and CD8 memory one. Points from the study as a whole: The donor pool, a small one, limited the genetic and exposure-history diversity represented.

Germline V gives CDR1 SSHAT, CDR2 FNYEAQ (reference sequence). The length of the CDR3 is 13 residues. Investigators spread the genomic DNA of each subset evenly over several immunoSEQ plates. The assay was immunoSEQ multiplex PCR, and TCRdb's table has in-frame clones only and misses some. The data hold over a million clones, with 98% observed a single time. Remarks on this clone: No antigen is known for it. A junction end diverges from the germline sequence, so it may reflect a read error.

The TCR sequence derives from a man aged 30 to 39 in good health. This chain connects TRBV7-7 to TRBJ2-1, with D maybe TRBD2 (5 bases). The specimen was naive CD4+ T cells sorted from blood. Described subset: CD45RA+ positively selected. The CDR3 loop reads CASSFGESNEQFF. The CDR3 DNA is TGTGCTAGCAGCTTTGGGGAGAGCAATGAGCAGTTCTTC.